The T cell receptor beta chain under discussion was sequenced for a study of read filtering for tumor transcriptome and immune sequencing. Study-wide points: Approximately 80% of IR-seq clonotypes had one read, totaling roughly 3.5% of reads; RNA-seq: 74.6% and 44.6%.

The CDR3 sequence is 14 residues long. Germline V gives CDR1 SGHRS, CDR2 YFSETQ. The V end lost 2 bases, the J end lost 7 bases, and 14 bases lay between the germline ends. From around 440 ng of RNA, a library with molecular barcoded alpha/delta and beta/gamma adaptors was made. TCRdb re-analysed the reads in MiXCR, keeping a single row per CDR3 protein. The sample carries 93,000 or so distinct CDR3 sequences, around a fifth recorded once. This clonotype has at least ten counts. Antigen unknown. Bone marrow was sampled from every patient at the time of active disease. The V and J genes are TRBV5-1 and TRBJ2-3, with no clear D. This TCR was sampled from a donor aged 40 or older with multiple myeloma. Sequenced material: a population of CD138-negative cells sorted from bone marrow. The CDR3 protein is CASSLNHLRYTQYF. The CDR3 region has the DNA TGCGCCAGCAGCTTAAACCACCTGAGGTATACGCAGTATTTT.